This entry is about one T cell receptor (beta chain). Antigen: not known. The CDR3 is made up of 15 amino acids. Losses at the gene ends were 0 bases for V and 13 bases for J; bases not matched to a gene: 11. The germline gives CDR1 LNHDA, CDR2 SQIVND (reference sequence). Diagnosis relied on clinical symptoms, serum thyroxine and TRAb, thyroid ultrasound and orbital computed tomography. The data belong to a study of T cells in Graves' hyperthyroidism and ophthalmopathy. Whole-study results and caveats: Ophthalmopathy could be told apart from stable hyperthyroidism with a 13 V-J model. Among clonotypes expanded in thyroid above 0.001, most were also found in blood.

The source material, RNA transcripts, was used to amplify TCR beta CDR3 regions. RT-PCR in the first round (using the HTBI primer set) targeted the TCR CDR3. TCRdb re-called the multiplex PCR reads through MiXCR, storing one row per CDR3 protein. The profile shows a few hundred thousand distinct CDR3 sequences, around 18% of them singletons. The source material was blood. The sequence came from a man aged 18 to 29 with Graves' ophthalmopathy. The chain has TRBV19 and TRBJ2-1; 8 nucleotides align to TRBD1. The CDR3 DNA is TGTGCCAGTAGTATAGACGCAGGGGGCCAGGAAAAACAGTTCTTC. It codes for CASSIDAGGQEKQFF. The complete variable domain, with remaining parts taken from reference TRBV19 and TRBJ2-1, reads DGGITQSPKYLFRKEGQNVTLSCEQNLNHDAMYWYRQDPGQGLRLIYYSQIVNDFQKGDIAEGYSVSREKKESFPLTVTSAQKNPTAFYLCASSIDAGGQEKQFFGPGTRLTVL.